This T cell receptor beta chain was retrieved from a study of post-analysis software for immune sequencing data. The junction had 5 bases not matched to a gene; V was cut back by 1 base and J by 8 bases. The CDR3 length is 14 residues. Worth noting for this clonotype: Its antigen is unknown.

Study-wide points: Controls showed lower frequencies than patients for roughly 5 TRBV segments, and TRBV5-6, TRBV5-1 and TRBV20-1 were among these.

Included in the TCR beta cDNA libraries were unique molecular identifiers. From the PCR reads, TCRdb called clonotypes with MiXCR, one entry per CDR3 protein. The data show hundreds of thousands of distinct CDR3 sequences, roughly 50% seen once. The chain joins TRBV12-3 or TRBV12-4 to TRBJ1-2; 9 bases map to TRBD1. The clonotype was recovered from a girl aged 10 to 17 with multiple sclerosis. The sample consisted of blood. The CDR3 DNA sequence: TGTGCCAGCAGTTTAGGACAGGGGGAACGGGGCTACACCTTC. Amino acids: CASSLGQGERGYTF.